This is a list of T cell receptor beta chains from one sample in a study of OX40 agonist ivuxolimab in advanced cancers. Profiled with immunoSEQ multiplex PCR; TCRdb holds only in-frame clones, not every one. The sample holds approximately 22,000 clones, around 80% seen once. This specimen consisted of CD4+ or CD8+ T cells sorted from blood, obtained in a trial of the OX40 agonist ivuxolimab. These receptors came from an adult with an advanced solid tumor such as melanoma, head and neck, liver or kidney cancer. Each CDR3 is given with its conserved first and last residue. The D gene is left open where the match is weak. A row's size may be missing; if present it is once, few, many or a size class.

size: once; D: -; V: TRBV30; J: TRBJ2-1; DNA: TGTGCACTCGGGACTCTACAACGGGTCAATGAGCAGTTCTTC; CDR3: CALGTLQRVNEQFF
size: few; D: -; V: TRBV27; J: TRBJ2-7; DNA: TGTGCCAGCAGTTTATTTCCCAATGACGAGCAGTACTTC; CDR3: CASSLFPNDEQYF
size: -; D: -; V: TRBV7-9; J: TRBJ1-2; DNA: TGTGCCAGCAGCTTACTATCGGGCAGTTTCGCCTATGGCTACACCTTC; CDR3: CASSLLSGSFAYGYTF
size: -; D: TRBD1; V: TRBV9; J: TRBJ1-6; DNA: TGTGCCAGCAGCGACGGACAGGGCTATAATTCACCCCTCCACTTT; CDR3: CASSDGQGYNSPLHF
size: -; D: -; V: TRBV13; J: TRBJ2-2; DNA: TGTGCCAGCAGCTCGAGGGTCGGCGGGGAGCTGTTTTTT; CDR3: CASSSRVGGELFF
size: few; D: -; V: TRBV9; J: TRBJ2-7; DNA: TGTGCCAGCAGCGGTCGGGAGGGGGCTCTCTACGAGCAGTACTTC; CDR3: CASSGREGALYEQYF
size: -; D: -; V: TRBV13; J: TRBJ1-3; DNA: TGTGCCAGCAGCTTAGGGCGCCTGTGGGGGGACTCTGGAAACACCATATATTTT; CDR3: CASSLGRLWGDSGNTIYF
size: -; D: -; V: TRBV5-6; J: TRBJ2-7; DNA: TGTGCCAGCAGCACAGGGTATAGCGAGCAGTACTTC; CDR3: CASSTGYSEQYF
size: -; D: -; V: TRBV6-5; J: TRBJ1-1; DNA: TGTGCCAGCAGTTACTCTTCGGGGGTGAACACTGAAGCTTTCTTT; CDR3: CASSYSSGVNTEAFF
size: -; D: -; V: TRBV28; J: TRBJ2-2; DNA: TGTGCCAGCAGTTTATTTCGGGTCACCGGGGAGCTGTTTTTT; CDR3: CASSLFRVTGELFF
size: -; D: TRBD1; V: TRBV7-8; J: TRBJ2-7; DNA: TGTGCCAGCAGCTTATTCACCGGGACAGGGACCTACGAGCAGTACTTC; CDR3: CASSLFTGTGTYEQYF
size: -; D: -; V: TRBV27; J: TRBJ2-5; DNA: TGTGCCAGCAGTTCCCTCAGCGGCTATCAGGAGACCCAGTACTTC; CDR3: CASSSLSGYQETQYF
size: once; D: -; V: TRBV5-1; J: TRBJ2-7; DNA: TGCGCCAGCAGGATAGACACGGACTTCTACGAGCAGTACTTC; CDR3: CASRIDTDFYEQYF
size: medium-sized; D: TRBD1; V: TRBV6-5; J: TRBJ1-2; DNA: TGTGCCAGCAGTGGGACAGGGGGGTATGGCTACACCTTC; CDR3: CASSGTGGYGYTF
size: -; D: -; V: TRBV6-5; J: TRBJ2-2; DNA: TGTGCCAGCAGCCCCCTTGGGGACACCGGGGAGCTGTTTTTT; CDR3: CASSPLGDTGELFF
size: -; D: -; V: TRBV16; J: TRBJ1-5; DNA: TGTGCCAGCAGCGATTGGGACCGGGCTGGCAATCAGCCCCAGCATTTT; CDR3: CASSDWDRAGNQPQHF
size: few; D: TRBD1; V: TRBV6-1; J: TRBJ2-7; DNA: TGTGCCAGCATCGGGACAGGGGGAGAGCAGTACTTC; CDR3: CASIGTGGEQYF
size: -; D: TRBD1; V: TRBV11-2; J: TRBJ1-3; DNA: TGTGCCAGCAGCCCCCGGGCAGGGGGAGGAAACACCATATATTTT; CDR3: CASSPRAGGGNTIYF
size: -; D: -; V: TRBV7-9; J: TRBJ2-5; DNA: TGTGCCAGCAGCTTATATAACCTGAAAGAGACCCAGTACTTC; CDR3: CASSLYNLKETQYF
size: -; D: TRBD2; V: TRBV15; J: TRBJ2-1; DNA: TGTGCCACCAGGTCCGGGACTAGCTCCAATGAGCAGTTCTTC; CDR3: CATRSGTSSNEQFF
size: -; D: TRBD2; V: TRBV13; J: TRBJ2-1; DNA: TGTGCCAGCAGCCCGATGGGGGAGGGCCGGAATGAGCAGTTCTTC; CDR3: CASSPMGEGRNEQFF
size: -; D: -; V: TRBV6-1; J: TRBJ2-2; DNA: TGTGCCAGCACCCGAGGGGTGGGGACCGGGGAGCTGTTTTTT; CDR3: CASTRGVGTGELFF
size: few; D: -; V: TRBV6-6; J: TRBJ2-7; DNA: TGTGCCAGCAAACAGGTTTACCACGAGCAGTACTTC; CDR3: CASKQVYHEQYF
size: -; D: -; V: TRBV6-1; J: TRBJ1-3; DNA: TGTGCCAGCAGCGAGGGACACCCCTCTGGAAACACCATATATTTT; CDR3: CASSEGHPSGNTIYF
size: -; D: -; V: TRBV5-1; J: TRBJ2-5; DNA: TGCGCCAGCAGCTTGGCTTTAGGGCAAGAGACCCAGTACTTC; CDR3: CASSLALGQETQYF
size: -; D: -; V: TRBV6-4; J: TRBJ2-2; DNA: TGTGCCAGCTCCCGGGAAGGCCTCGGAACCGGGGAGCTGTTTTTT; CDR3: CASSREGLGTGELFF
size: -; D: -; V: TRBV29-1; J: TRBJ2-7; DNA: TGCAGCGCAAACCTCGGGGGCTACGAGCAGTACTTC; CDR3: CSANLGGYEQYF
size: -; D: -; V: TRBV6-5; J: TRBJ2-3; DNA: TGTGCCAGCAGTTACCGAGGAACGGGATACACAGATACGCAGTATTTT; CDR3: CASSYRGTGYTDTQYF
size: -; D: -; V: TRBV2; J: TRBJ2-5; DNA: TGTGCCAGCAGGCCGACAAAATTGAGGCAAGAGACCCAGTACTTC; CDR3: CASRPTKLRQETQYF
size: -; D: -; V: TRBV11-2; J: TRBJ2-1; DNA: TGTGCCAGCAGCAAGACGAGGGCTCCAAGCTCCTACAATGAGCAGTTCTTC; CDR3: CASSKTRAPSSYNEQFF
size: -; D: -; V: TRBV27; J: TRBJ2-1; DNA: TGTGCCAGCAGTTTAGACCTAGCCTACGGTGAGCAGTTCTTC; CDR3: CASSLDLAYGEQFF
size: -; D: -; V: TRBV9; J: TRBJ1-1; DNA: TGTGCCAGCAGCGTAGAAGGAAAGAACACTGAAGCTTTCTTT; CDR3: CASSVEGKNTEAFF
size: -; D: TRBD1; V: TRBV5-8; J: TRBJ1-5; DNA: TGTGCCAGCAGCTTGCGACAGGGCGGCCAGCCCCAGCATTTT; CDR3: CASSLRQGGQPQHF
size: -; D: -; V: TRBV27; J: TRBJ2-5; DNA: TGTGCCAGCAGTTTAGCAGGGGGGCGGCAAGAGACCCAGTACTTC; CDR3: CASSLAGGRQETQYF
size: -; D: -; V: TRBV11-1; J: TRBJ1-1; DNA: TGTGCCAGCAGACCAGGCGGCACTGAAGCTTTCTTT; CDR3: CASRPGGTEAFF
size: -; D: TRBD1; V: TRBV2; J: TRBJ2-7; DNA: TGTGCCAGCAGCTACCTTGGGACAGACTACGAGCAGTACTTC; CDR3: CASSYLGTDYEQYF
size: once; D: TRBD2; V: TRBV7-2; J: TRBJ2-4; DNA: TGTGCCAGCAGCTTACTAGCGGGAGGGGTAAACATTCAGTACTTC; CDR3: CASSLLAGGVNIQYF
size: few; D: TRBD2; V: TRBV27; J: TRBJ2-5; DNA: TGTGCCAGCAGCAGCCTAGCGGGAGAGGTGGAGACCCAGTACTTC; CDR3: CASSSLAGEVETQYF
size: -; D: -; V: TRBV19; J: TRBJ1-1; DNA: TGTGCCAGTGTCCCAAAGGGGGGCGGTGAAGCTTTCTTT; CDR3: CASVPKGGGEAFF
size: -; D: -; V: TRBV4-1; J: TRBJ2-7; DNA: TGCGCCAGCAGCCAATCCGGGGCCGAGCAGTACTTC; CDR3: CASSQSGAEQYF
size: few; D: -; V: TRBV7-3; J: TRBJ2-5; DNA: TGTGCCAGCAGCTTAGGGCTAGCGCAGCAAGAGACCCAGTACTTC; CDR3: CASSLGLAQQETQYF
size: -; D: -; V: TRBV6-1; J: TRBJ2-7; DNA: TGTGCCAGCAGGGCTGCGGGGTATTGGTCCGAGCAGTACTTC; CDR3: CASRAAGYWSEQYF
size: -; D: TRBD2; V: TRBV7-9; J: TRBJ2-1; DNA: TGTGCCAGCAGCACCGGGACTAGCGGTATAAATGAGCAGTTCTTC; CDR3: CASSTGTSGINEQFF
size: medium-sized; D: -; V: TRBV5-1; J: TRBJ1-1; DNA: TGCGCCAGCAGCTTGAGGGTGAACACTGAAGCTTTCTTT; CDR3: CASSLRVNTEAFF
size: -; D: TRBD2; V: TRBV6-1; J: TRBJ2-7; DNA: TGTGCCAGCAGTGAAGGGGGCGGGGGTAGCTACGAGCAGTACTTC; CDR3: CASSEGGGGSYEQYF
size: -; D: -; V: TRBV28; J: TRBJ1-5; DNA: TGTGCCAGCAGTTTTACCCAAATTAATCAGCCCCAGCATTTT; CDR3: CASSFTQINQPQHF
size: -; D: -; V: TRBV2; J: TRBJ1-1; DNA: TGTGCCCCCTTTCAAGGGAACACTGAAGCTTTCTTT; CDR3: CAPFQGNTEAFF
size: -; D: TRBD2; V: TRBV2; J: TRBJ2-5; DNA: TGTGCCAGCAGTGATTCCGGGAGGGCCAATAGGGAGACCCAGTACTTC; CDR3: CASSDSGRANRETQYF